This T cell receptor (beta chain) was recovered during a study of shared clonotypes between healthy human individuals. Overall study results and limits: Clonotype sharing levels among donors were expected to vary with sequencing depth.

The CDR3 consists of 16 residues. Germline V lookup: CDR1 MGHRA, CDR2 YSYEKL. Trimming removed 0 bases from V and 1 base from J; junction bases left unmatched: 5. Naive CD8 cells, CD45RO-negative and positively selected for CCR7, excluded terminally differentiated effector memory CD45RA+ cells. Sequencing was performed with immunoSEQ multiplex PCR; in TCRdb, only in-frame clones are kept and a portion is missing. The sample has some 1,900,000 clones; over 85% are singletons. Comment on this clone: The antigen is undetermined. The sample holds other DNA sequences that translate to the same CDR3.

The rearrangement links TRBV4-1 to TRBJ1-2; 7 positions agree with TRBD1. This receptor was taken from a man aged 18 to 30 in good health. Sequencing used naive CD8+ T cells sorted from blood. This CDR3 is CASSQERGQLNYGYTF. The CDR3, as DNA: TGCGCCAGCAGCCAAGAAAGGGGACAGCTTAACTATGGCTACACCTTC.